The 29 T cell receptor beta chains listed next were all sequenced from one sample in a study of cytomegalovirus exposure and HLA in healthy donors. The table came from immunoSEQ multiplex PCR; TCRdb's copy has only in-frame clones and leaves some out. The repertoire consists of a few hundred thousand clones, with 86% occurring once and the leading ten covering approximately 0.8%. Sequenced input: PBMCs. These receptors originate from a woman between 18 and 29 years old in good health and CMV-seronegative.

The chain combines TRBV6-5 with TRBJ2-7; D might be TRBD1 (7 bases). This CDR3 spans 14 amino acids. The V gene's germline CDR1 is MNHEY and CDR2 SVGAGI. V was cut by 6 bases and J by 2 bases, with 14 bases left in between. CDR3 sequence reads: CASSSQGGTYEQYF. The CDR3 region has the DNA TGTGCCAGCAGCAGCCAGGGGGGTACCTACGAGCAGTACTTC.

The chain links TRBV10-2 to TRBJ1-5; D is unclear. Germline CDR1 and CDR2: WSHSY and SAAADI. The CDR3 runs to 13 residues. V lost 4 bases, J lost 3 bases, and 7 bases lay in between. The CDR3 reads CASSAAYNQPQHF. CDR3 coding DNA: TGCGCCAGCAGTGCTGCCTACAATCAGCCCCAGCATTTT.

This clone was seen more than once but under ten times. J is TRBJ1-2 and V is TRBV7-9; 8 nucleotides match TRBD1. Trimming took 5 bases from V and 8 from J; bases not matched to a gene: 4. The CDR3 runs 12 residues. Per the germline V gene, CDR1 is SEHNR and CDR2 is FQNEAQ (reference sequence). For the CDR3, the DNA is TGTGCCAGCAGCCGGACAGGGCAAGGCTACACCTTC. Translation gives CASSRTGQGYTF.

The chain links TRBV28 to TRBJ2-7; 13 bases align to TRBD2. The CDR3 totals 15 residues. CDR1 and CDR2 from the germline V gene are MDHEN and SYDVKM. Trimming cost V 4 bases and J 5 bases; bases outside gene matches: 5. Here the CDR3 reads CASSSRLAGGDEQYF. The DNA for the CDR3 is TGTGCCAGCAGTTCCCGACTAGCGGGAGGCGACGAGCAGTACTTC. The whole variable domain, filled in from reference TRBV28 and TRBJ2-7, reads DVKVTQSSRYLVKRTGEKVFLECVQDMDHENMFWYRQDPGLGLRLIYFSYDVKMKEKGDIPEGYSVSREKKERFSLILESASTNQTSMYLCASSSRLAGGDEQYFGPGTRLTVT.

The chain joins TRBV9 to TRBJ2-1, with TRBD2 as a possible D gene (5 bases). The length of the CDR3 is 14 residues. The germline V gene has CDR1 SGDLS and CDR2 YYNGEE. Trimming removed 4 bases from V and 2 bases from J, with 10 bases in between. The DNA for the CDR3 is TGTGCCAGCAGCTTCACCGGGGCCTACAATGAGCAGTTCTTC. Translated: CASSFTGAYNEQFF. The entire variable domain, with the rest obtained from reference TRBV9 and TRBJ2-1, is as follows: DSGVTQTPKHLITATGQRVTLRCSPRSGDLSVYWYQQSLDQGLQFLIQYYNGEERAKGNILERFSAQQFPDLHSELNLSSLELGDSALYFCASSFTGAYNEQFFGPGTRLTVL.

The V gene is TRBV4-1, the J gene TRBJ2-4; D may be TRBD1 (7 bases). The CDR3 covers 15 residues. V was shortened by 0 bases and J by 8 bases, with 14 bases between the two germline ends. Germline CDR1 is MGHRA and CDR2 is YSYEKL. CDR3 amino acids: CASSQDGQGGDIQYF. CDR3 bases: TGCGCCAGCAGCCAAGATGGTCAGGGGGGAGACATTCAGTACTTC.

This chain links TRBV18 with TRBJ2-7, with D unclear. Trimming left V 2 bases short and J 12 bases short, with 14 bases between. The CDR3 covers 12 residues. Germline V lookup: CDR1 KGHSH, CDR2 LQKENI. This CDR3 reads CASSPSDGSVYF. CDR3 coding DNA: TGTGCCAGCTCACCAAGCGACGGAAGTGTGTACTTC.

The V call is TRBV6-6, the J call TRBJ2-3, with D perhaps TRBD2 (5 bases). The CDR3 has 16 residues. V lost 6 bases and J lost 0, with 16 bases in between. Germline V gives CDR1 MNHNY, CDR2 SVGAGI (reference sequence). This CDR3 is CASRDWEEPSTDTQYF. The CDR3 nucleotides read TGTGCCAGCAGGGACTGGGAAGAACCTAGCACAGATACGCAGTATTTT.

This clone was found once. The chain combines TRBV10-2 with TRBJ1-5; no reliable D call. There are 18 residues in the CDR3. The V gene's germline CDR1 is WSHSY and CDR2 SAAADI. V lost 6 bases and J lost 0, with 21 bases in between. CDR3: CASSPDHRTPSSNQPQHF. The CDR3, as DNA: TGCGCCAGCAGCCCCGATCATAGAACCCCAAGTAGCAATCAGCCCCAGCATTTT.

This chain links TRBV28 with TRBJ1-4; D ambiguous. CDR3 size: 13 residues. CDR1 is MDHEN, CDR2 SYDVKM, per germline. Trimming shortened V by 7 bases and J by 7 bases, and 13 bases separated the two germline ends. The CDR3 protein is CASNEVTGEKLFF. DNA for the CDR3: TGTGCCAGCAATGAGGTAACGGGTGAAAAACTGTTTTTT.

This sequence joins TRBV5-1 and TRBJ2-1; 7 bases align to TRBD1. Germline V lookup: CDR1 SGHRS, CDR2 YFSETQ. The CDR3 is 16 residues long. The junction had 8 bases not matched to a gene; V was cut back by 0 bases and J by 5 bases. The CDR3 coding sequence is TGCGCCAGCAGCTTGGGACCGGGACAGCGTGACAATGAGCAGTTCTTC. Protein product: CASSLGPGQRDNEQFF.

Here the CDR3 DNA reads TGTGCCAGCAGTTCCATTGGACTAGCGTCCTACGAGCAGTACTTC. It encodes CASSSIGLASYEQYF. The chain recombines TRBV28 with TRBJ2-7; 9 positions agree with TRBD2. Germline V gene sequence: CDR1 MDHEN, CDR2 SYDVKM. This CDR3 is 15 amino acids long. With 4 bases clipped from V and 1 base from J, the junction kept 5 bases outside the gene matches. The full variable domain, completed using reference TRBV28 and TRBJ2-7, is DVKVTQSSRYLVKRTGEKVFLECVQDMDHENMFWYRQDPGLGLRLIYFSYDVKMKEKGDIPEGYSVSREKKERFSLILESASTNQTSMYLCASSSIGLASYEQYFGPGTRLTVT.

This clone came up a few times. The chain combines TRBV18 with TRBJ1-5; 8 nucleotides match TRBD1. Germline values: CDR1 KGHSH, CDR2 LQKENI. The CDR3 sequence is 15 residues long. V was pared by 2 bases and J by 6 bases, with 6 bases of the junction left unmatched. The CDR3 coding sequence is TGTGCCAGCTCACCAGCCAGGGGGCAGGGTCAGCCCCAGCATTTT. It encodes CASSPARGQGQPQHF. Filled out from reference TRBV18 and TRBJ1-5, the complete variable domain reads NAGVMQNPRHLVRRRGQEARLRCSPMKGHSHVYWYRQLPEEGLKFMVYLQKENIIDESGMPKERFSAEFPKEGPSILRIQQVVRGDSAAYFCASSPARGQGQPQHFGDGTRLSIL.

The chain employs TRBV19 and TRBJ2-7, with 10 positions matching TRBD1. Trimming cost V 5 bases and J 4 bases; bases outside gene matches: 8. Germline lookup yields CDR1 LNHDA and CDR2 SQIVND (reference sequence). The CDR3 has 15 amino acids. This chain's CDR3 is CASSDRDRGMYEQYF. The CDR3 DNA reads as TGTGCCAGTAGTGACCGGGACAGGGGAATGTACGAGCAGTACTTC.

The chain links TRBV5-1 to TRBJ2-3; TRBD1 aligns across 8 bases. Unmatched junction bases numbered 9, after V lost 2 bases and J lost 4 bases. Germline V gene lookup returns CDR1 SGHRS and CDR2 YFSETQ. The CDR3 totals 16 residues. In nucleotides, the CDR3 is TGCGCCAGCAGCTTTATTCCGGACAGGGAAGCAGATACGCAGTATTTT. It translates to CASSFIPDREADTQYF.

The V and J genes are TRBV11-2 and TRBJ2-3; 10 bases map to TRBD2. The germline CDR1 and CDR2 sequences are SGHAT and FQNNGV. Trimming removed 5 bases from V and 2 bases from J; junction bases left unmatched: 7. The CDR3 has 16 residues. The DNA of the CDR3 is TGTGCCAGCAGCATCACTAGCGGGACTACCACAGATACGCAGTATTTT. The encoded protein is CASSITSGTTTDTQYF.

This rearrangement joins TRBV27 to TRBJ2-3; D possibly corresponds to TRBD2 (6 bases). Germline V gene sequence: CDR1 MNHEY, CDR2 SMNVEV (reference sequence). The length of the CDR3 is 18 residues. V lost 8 bases to trimming and J lost 3 bases, with 27 bases between them. CDR3 loop: CASRPWAAGSIGTDTQYF. Written as DNA, the CDR3 is TGTGCCAGCCGCCCATGGGCGGCGGGGTCGATCGGGACAGATACGCAGTATTTT.

This chain links TRBV29-1 with TRBJ2-1; TRBD2 aligns across 8 bases. The length of the CDR3 is 12 residues. Germline lookup yields CDR1 SQVTM and CDR2 ANQGSEA. Trimming removed 5 bases from V and 7 bases from J; junction bases left unmatched: 4. CDR3: CSVSGSTNEQFF. In DNA, the CDR3 is TGCAGCGTTAGCGGGAGTACAAATGAGCAGTTCTTC.

V is TRBV27 and J is TRBJ2-3, with 8 bases that match TRBD2. Germline CDR1 and CDR2: MNHEY and SMNVEV (reference sequence). Losses at the gene ends were 6 bases for V and 2 bases for J; bases not matched to a gene: 4. The CDR3 length is 14 residues. This chain's CDR3 is CASRRGRFTDTQYF. Written as DNA, the CDR3 is TGTGCCAGCAGGCGCGGGAGGTTCACAGATACGCAGTATTTT.

V and J are TRBV25-1 and TRBJ2-3; 8 nucleotides match TRBD1. The germline V gene encodes CDR1 MGHDK and CDR2 SYGVNS. The V gene end was trimmed by 3 bases and the J gene end by 4 bases; junction bases not matched to a gene: 6. The CDR3 covers 15 residues. The CDR3 region has the DNA TGTGCCAGCAGTGATTACAGGGGGACGGCAGATACGCAGTATTTT. Its protein is CASSDYRGTADTQYF.

CDR3 sequence (DNA): TGTGCCAGCAGGGCGACAGGAGACAATGAGCAGTTCTTC. This sequence encodes CASRATGDNEQFF. The chain uses TRBV27 and TRBJ2-1; TRBD1 is a possible D gene (6 bases). V was clipped by 6 bases and J by 5 bases, with 11 bases between them. The CDR3 extends over 13 amino acids. Looked up from germline, CDR1 is MNHEY and CDR2 is SMNVEV (reference sequence).

This clone was counted a single time. For the CDR3, the DNA is TGTGCCAGCAGTGAAACATTTGGGAGCTCCTACGAGCAGTACTTC. This translates into CASSETFGSSYEQYF. The chain links TRBV6-1 to TRBJ2-7; a possible D gene is TRBD2 (5 bases). The germline V gene encodes CDR1 MNHNS and CDR2 SASEGT. This CDR3 contains 15 residues. Trimming left V 2 bases short and J 0 bases short, with 11 bases between.

The chain links TRBV7-9 to TRBJ2-5, with a possible D match to TRBD2 (5 bases). The germline V and J ends were trimmed by 1 base and 11 bases, with 14 bases remaining between them. The germline gives CDR1 SEHNR, CDR2 FQNEAQ (reference sequence). The CDR3 is made up of 13 amino acids. CDR3 nucleotide sequence: TGTGCCAGCAGCTTAGGCAGCGGTTACCCACAGTACTTC. Translated: CASSLGSGYPQYF.

The chain employs TRBV7-8 and TRBJ2-1; TRBD2 agrees at 11 bases. The CDR3 runs to 16 residues. Germline CDR1 and CDR2: SGHVS and FQNEAQ. The trim removed 5 bases at V and 5 bases at J, leaving 8 bases unmatched. The DNA for the CDR3 is TGTGCCAGCAGCCCAAGACTAGCGGGATATCACAATGAGCAGTTCTTC. Amino acids: CASSPRLAGYHNEQFF.

The chain employs TRBV4-1 and TRBJ1-2; 7 nucleotides align to TRBD1. With 0 bases clipped from V and 5 bases from J, the junction kept 9 bases outside the gene matches. Per the germline V gene, CDR1 is MGHRA and CDR2 is YSYEKL. The CDR3 sequence is 16 residues long. DNA of the CDR3: TGCGCCAGCAGCCAAGATTCGGGACAGATATCTTATGGCTACACCTTC. It codes for CASSQDSGQISYGYTF.

The rearrangement uses TRBV30 and TRBJ1-6, with unresolved D. The CDR3 has 13 residues. CDR1 and CDR2 (germline): GTSNPN, SVGIG (reference sequence). V shed 4 bases and J shed 8 bases, with 12 bases lying between them. CDR3 coding DNA: TGTGCCTGGAACCACCGCGGGTATTCACCCCTCCACTTT. This encodes CAWNHRGYSPLHF. Drawing the rest from reference TRBV30 and TRBJ1-6, the complete variable domain is SQTIHQWPATLVQPVGSPLSLECTVEGTSNPNLYWYRQAAGRGLQLLFYSVGIGQISSEVPQNLSASRPQDRQFILSSKKLLLSDSGFYLCAWNHRGYSPLHFGNGTRLTVT.

As concerns this clone: In the same sample, other DNA sequences code for this CDR3. The V call is TRBV2, the J call TRBJ1-5, with no clear D. The CDR3 contains 13 residues. With 2 bases removed from V and 4 bases from J, the gap between germline ends came to 6 bases. Germline-derived CDR1 and CDR2 are SNHLY and FYNNEI. This chain's CDR3 is CASSESRNQPQHF. CDR3 bases: TGTGCCAGCAGTGAAAGCCGGAATCAGCCCCAGCATTTT.

This clone appeared once. V and J are TRBV27 and TRBJ2-7; 8 bases map to TRBD1. CDR3 length: 16 residues. Germline CDR1 is MNHEY and CDR2 is SMNVEV (reference sequence). Unmatched junction bases numbered 12, after V lost 4 bases and J lost 4 bases. In DNA form, the CDR3 reads TGTGCCAGCAGTTCCCATCTGACAGGGGTCAAATACGAGCAGTACTTC. This translates into CASSSHLTGVKYEQYF.

The chain employs TRBV2 and TRBJ2-5; D call uncertain. Trimming took 8 bases from V and 0 from J, leaving 4 bases between them. The CDR3 totals 11 residues. The germline gives CDR1 SNHLY, CDR2 FYNNEI. For the CDR3, the DNA is TGTGCCAGCGCTAACCAAGAGACCCAGTACTTC. Amino acid sequence: CASANQETQYF.